Shown below are 13 T cell receptor beta chains from a single sample sequenced in a study of cytomegalovirus exposure and HLA in healthy donors. Vbeta (60) and Jbeta (13) primers were used in the PCR. The protocol was immunoSEQ multiplex PCR, while the TCRdb copy is restricted to in-frame clones and leaves out a portion. In the table there are under 200,000 clones, roughly 13% of which are singletons. Sequenced material: PBMCs. These receptors originate from a man aged 50 to 59 in good health and CMV-seropositive.

This clone was counted a few times. This chain joins TRBV7-9 and TRBJ1-5; 8 bases line up with TRBD1. The CDR3 loop spans 13 amino acids. J lost 7 bases, V lost 6 bases, and 5 bases had no gene match. Germline loops: CDR1 SEHNR, CDR2 FQNEAQ (reference sequence). The CDR3: CASSYRGDQPQHF. CDR3 in DNA: TGTGCCAGCAGTTACAGGGGGGACCAGCCCCAGCATTTT. The full variable domain, completed using reference TRBV7-9 and TRBJ1-5, is DTGVSQNPRHKITKRGQNVTFRCDPISEHNRLYWYRQTLGQGPEFLTYFQNEAQLEKSRLLSDRFSAERPKGSFSTLEIQRTEQGDSAMYLCASSYRGDQPQHFGDGTRLSIL.

This clone was seen a handful of times. The chain carries TRBV9 and TRBJ2-7; 11 nucleotides align to TRBD1. The CDR3 extends over 15 amino acids. With V trimmed by 3 bases and J by 6 bases, 8 bases remained unmatched. Germline V CDR1 and CDR2: SGDLS, YYNGEE. CDR3 amino acids: CASSATGQGAGEQYF. In DNA form, the CDR3 reads TGTGCCAGCAGCGCGACAGGACAGGGGGCGGGCGAGCAGTACTTC.

A few counts support this clone. The chain carries TRBV7-3 and TRBJ1-1; TRBD1 might be the D (5 bases). This CDR3 is built from 15 residues. V gave up 0 bases and J gave up 8 bases, with 16 bases separating them. CDR1 SGHTA and CDR2 FQGTGA come from the germline V gene. The CDR3 region is CASSLTGGAPLEAFF. CDR3 nucleotide sequence: TGTGCCAGCAGCTTAACAGGAGGGGCTCCCCTAGAAGCTTTCTTT.

The rearrangement links TRBV25-1 to TRBJ1-2, with TRBD1 matching over 9 bases. After removal of 5 bases from V and 8 bases from J, the junction contained 12 bases not matched to a gene. The CDR3 extends over 15 amino acids. Germline loops: CDR1 MGHDK, CDR2 SYGVNS. The CDR3 DNA reads as TGTGCCAGCAGTCCTACTCCACAGGGGGCAGGAGGCTACACCTTC. It specifies CASSPTPQGAGGYTF.

This clone appeared a few times. The chain is built from TRBV11-1 and TRBJ2-3; 7 nucleotides agree with TRBD1. V gave up 3 bases and J gave up 3 bases; unmatched junction bases: 6. The CDR3 extends over 15 amino acids. Germline V CDR1 and CDR2: SGHAT, FQDESV (reference sequence). Here the CDR3 reads CASSFTGVVTDTQYF. The CDR3 DNA follows: TGTGCCAGCAGCTTCACAGGGGTGGTGACAGATACGCAGTATTTT. Full variable domain (missing parts from reference TRBV11-1 and TRBJ2-3): EAEVAQSPRYKITEKSQAVAFWCDPISGHATLYWYRQILGQGPELLVQFQDESVVDDSQLPKDRFSAERLKGVDSTLKIQPAELGDSAMYLCASSFTGVVTDTQYFGPGTRLTVL.

This clone appeared a few times. The chain joins TRBV6-5 to TRBJ1-4, with 7 nucleotides matching TRBD1. Germline assignment: CDR1 MNHEY and CDR2 SVGAGI. The CDR3 extends over 16 amino acids. V dropped 4 bases and J dropped 7; count of bases not matched to a gene: 12. CDR3 coding DNA: TGTGCCAGCAGTTCCGGGACAGAAGTTTTTGGTGAAAAACTGTTTTTT. Amino acid sequence: CASSSGTEVFGEKLFF.

The table lists this clone with a few counts. This chain links TRBV2 with TRBJ1-1; D gene uncertain. In germline, CDR1 is SNHLY, CDR2 FYNNEI. The CDR3 is 14 amino acids. V lost 7 bases, J lost 6 bases, and 18 bases lay in between. DNA for the CDR3: TGTGCCAGCAAACAAGATTTCCGATCCTCTGAAGCTTTCTTT. Translation: CASKQDFRSSEAFF.

This clone was seen a handful of times. The chain couples TRBV7-2 to TRBJ2-3; 10 bases align to TRBD1. The germline CDR1 and CDR2 sequences are SGHTA and FQGNSA. Unmatched junction bases numbered 15, after V lost 5 bases and J lost 7 bases. The CDR3 is 17 residues long. The DNA of the CDR3 is TGTGCCAGCAGCGGGGGGACCGGGACAGGGGTAACATATACGCAGTATTTT. Encoded protein: CASSGGTGTGVTYTQYF.

The CDR3 coding sequence is TGTGCCAGTATCCCACCTGCGCCCCGCACTGAAGCTTTCTTT. This gives the protein CASIPPAPRTEAFF. The V call is TRBV19, the J call TRBJ1-1; D is unresolved. V was trimmed by 7 bases and J by 4 bases, leaving 16 bases between them. CDR3 length equals 14 residues. The germline V gene has CDR1 LNHDA and CDR2 SQIVND (reference sequence). The entire variable domain, with the rest obtained from reference TRBV19 and TRBJ1-1, is as follows: DGGITQSPKYLFRKEGQNVTLSCEQNLNHDAMYWYRQDPGQGLRLIYYSQIVNDFQKGDIAEGYSVSREKKESFPLTVTSAQKNPTAFYLCASIPPAPRTEAFFGQGTRLTVV.

The chain uses TRBV7-8 and TRBJ1-1; 7 bases map to TRBD1. Unmatched junction bases numbered 15, after V lost 4 bases and J lost 1 base. The CDR3 has 18 amino acids. From germline, CDR1 is SGHVS and CDR2 FQNEAQ. CDR3 residues: CASSYTGARRSANTEAFF. DNA of the CDR3: TGTGCCAGCAGCTACACAGGGGCCCGCAGGTCAGCGAACACTGAAGCTTTCTTT.

The chain's CDR3 is CASSLDIAGSTDTQYF. The DNA of the CDR3 is TGCGCCAGCAGCTTGGACATAGCGGGAAGCACAGATACGCAGTATTTT. The chain combines TRBV5-1 with TRBJ2-3; 8 bases agree with TRBD2. V lost 0 bases to trimming and J lost 0 bases; unmatched junction nucleotides: 3. Germline V gives CDR1 SGHRS, CDR2 YFSETQ. The CDR3 has 16 amino acids.

This clone has a handful of counts. The gene calls are TRBV9 and TRBJ2-2, with 9 nucleotides matching TRBD2. There are 16 residues in the CDR3. Germline CDR1 is SGDLS and CDR2 is YYNGEE. Trimming at V came to 4 bases and at J to 5 bases, leaving 9 bases not matched to a gene. The CDR3: CASSPYLAGWTGELFF. The DNA of the CDR3 is TGTGCCAGCAGCCCCTACCTAGCGGGGTGGACCGGGGAGCTGTTTTTT.

The chain couples TRBV7-2 to TRBJ2-6; D not certain. CDR1 is SGHTA, CDR2 FQGNSA, per germline. V was cut by 4 bases and J by 0 bases, with 10 bases left in between. This CDR3 spans 16 amino acids. CDR3 amino acids: CASSSRLSSGANVLTF. The CDR3 nucleotides read TGTGCCAGCAGCTCGCGCCTGAGCTCTGGGGCCAACGTCCTGACTTTC.